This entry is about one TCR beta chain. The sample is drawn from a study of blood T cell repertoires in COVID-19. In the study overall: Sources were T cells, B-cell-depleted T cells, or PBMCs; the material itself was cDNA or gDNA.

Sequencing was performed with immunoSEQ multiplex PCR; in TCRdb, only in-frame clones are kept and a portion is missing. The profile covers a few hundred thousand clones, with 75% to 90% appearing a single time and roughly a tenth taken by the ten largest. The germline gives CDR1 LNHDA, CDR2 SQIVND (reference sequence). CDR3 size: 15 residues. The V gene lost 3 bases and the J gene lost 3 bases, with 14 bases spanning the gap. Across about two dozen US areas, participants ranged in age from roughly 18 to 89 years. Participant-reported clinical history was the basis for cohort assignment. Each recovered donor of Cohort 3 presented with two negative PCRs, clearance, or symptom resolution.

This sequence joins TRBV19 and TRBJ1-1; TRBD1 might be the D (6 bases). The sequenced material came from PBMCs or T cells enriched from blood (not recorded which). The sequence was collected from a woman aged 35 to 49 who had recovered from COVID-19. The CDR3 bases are TGTGCCAGTAGTATGAGTTACAGGGCGGACACTGAAGCTTTCTTT. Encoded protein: CASSMSYRADTEAFF.